This TCR beta chain was sequenced in a study of blood T cell repertoires in COVID-19 (dated by TCRdb to 2018 to 2020). For the study in its entirety: Samples from collaborators originated in the United States, Italy and Spain and spanned both the acute and convalescent phases of COVID-19. The repertoires were released in a freely available public database intended as a resource for research on the immune response to SARS-CoV-2. The prospective study material was composed of cDNA or gDNA derived from T cells, B-cell-depleted T cells, or PBMCs. The samples were drawn from two sources: the first 160 participants of the ongoing ImmuneRACE study, and 1,200 or so subjects contributed by 6 global collaborators. Subjects who had been exposed to COVID-19, were actively infected with it, or had recovered from it provided the deeply sampled blood TCRbeta repertoires that made up the dataset. Where HLA class I and class II types were available, the types were taken from metadata supplied by the sample provider, not from assay-based typing. Sample metadata almost always included a de-identified subject ID, COVID-19 status, age in years and sex. Overall study results and their limits: How much clinical and demographic metadata was included differed by source and by participant, and the metadata was provided uncurated.

Whole blood was collected in K2EDTA tubes by collaborating institutions according to the institutions' own protocols. For TCRbeta analysis, collaborators shipped samples as frozen whole blood, isolated PBMCs, or DNA extracted from either of those sample types. The immunoSEQ Assay, a bias-controlled multiplex PCR, was used to amplify TCRbeta CDR3 regions from genomic DNA. The original methods were these. The number of nucleated cells in each sample was estimated from the amplification of reference gene primers within the assay. To quantify the absolute abundance of each unique TCRbeta CDR3 rearrangement, sequence reads were collapsed and filtered. For each sample, productive Simpson clonality was calculated by taking the square root of Simpson's diversity index across productive rearrangements. TCRdb limited this immuneACCESS table to in-frame rearrangements with V and J called. A share of clones is missing; checked studies link under half to unresolved V genes, and the rest is unexplained. From that table come the V and J calls and clone size; the DNA was used to work out D and trimming. Counted in this sample were just over 300,000 clones; roughly 87% of them appeared once. Of the sample, approximately 2% is held by the ten largest clones.

Trimming leaves V shorter by 5 bases and J shorter by 0 bases, with the junction holding 3 bases beyond the gene matches. Taken from cysteine to phenylalanine, the CDR3 has 15 residues. Only the CDR3 part of the read is kept: 45 bases, read in frame from the first base. For CDR1 and CDR2, the germline V gene (reference sequence) lists SEHNR and FQNEAQ. With regard to this clone: Its specific antigen is unknown. Base qualities are not at hand, and no much larger clone is one base apart.

The TCR originated in a man aged 18 to 35 with active or convalescent COVID-19. Recombination joined TRBV7-9 with TRBJ1-5, with 8 bases aligning to TRBD1. The sample was peripheral blood. CDR3 protein: CASSTDRASNQPQHF. The nucleotide sequence is TGTGCCAGCAGCACGGACAGGGCTAGCAATCAGCCCCAGCATTTT.